Below, 32 T cell receptor beta chains from the same sample are listed, as sequenced in a study of control samples from healthy donors and cancer patients. The assay was immunoSEQ multiplex PCR, and TCRdb's table has in-frame clones only and misses some. Counted here are some 120,000 clones, 85% to 95% occurring once; the ten biggest clones make up approximately 0.57%. The sequenced sample was PBMCs. These receptors originate from an elderly man with head and neck cancer.

This chain connects TRBV24-1 to TRBJ1-3; D may be TRBD1 (5 bases). The V end was cut by 3 bases, the J end by 6 bases, with 26 bases between. The germline CDR1 and CDR2 sequences are KGHDR and SFDVKD. The CDR3 sequence is 19 residues long. CDR3 in amino acids: CATSDRHHNSRQILNTIYF. CDR3 sequence (DNA): TGTGCCACCAGTGATCGGCACCACAACTCTAGACAGATATTAAACACCATATATTTT.

The chain recombines TRBV5-1 with TRBJ2-7; tentative D call: TRBD1 (7 bases). Germline CDR1 and CDR2: SGHRS and YFSETQ. The CDR3 loop spans 14 amino acids. Trimming cost V 7 bases and J 2 bases, with 16 bases left between them. Written as DNA, the CDR3 is TGCGCCAGCGGGGGAGGAGACAGGGCCTACGAGCAGTACTTC. As protein: CASGGGDRAYEQYF. Based on the CDR3 plus reference TRBV5-1 and TRBJ2-7, the full variable domain is KAGVTQTPRYLIKTRGQQVTLSCSPISGHRSVSWYQQTPGQGLQFLFEYFSETQRNKGNFPGRFSGRQFSNSRSEMNVSTLELGDSALYLCASGGGDRAYEQYFGPGTRLTVT.

V usage is TRBV2 and J usage is TRBJ2-7; 7 bases align to TRBD2. This CDR3 region has 15 residues. V lost 6 bases, J lost 2 bases, and 10 bases stayed unmatched. Per the germline V gene, CDR1 is SNHLY and CDR2 is FYNNEI. The CDR3 coding sequence is TGTGCCAGCAGCCAGCGGGGCGCGTTCGCCTACGAGCAGTACTTC. Encoded protein: CASSQRGAFAYEQYF.

This chain joins TRBV27 and TRBJ1-2; TRBD1 aligns across 7 bases. This CDR3 is built from 15 residues. V shed 0 bases, J shed 7 bases, and the junction held 8 bases outside the gene matches. CDR1 MNHEY and CDR2 SMNVEV come from the germline V gene (reference sequence). The CDR3 DNA reads as TGTGCCAGCAGTTTATCCCCGACAGGGACGGGTGGCTACACCTTC. It translates to CASSLSPTGTGGYTF.

The rearrangement joins TRBV14 to TRBJ1-2, with D tentatively TRBD1 (5 bases). CDR3 length equals 14 residues. Germline CDR1 reads SGHDN; CDR2 reads FVKESK. Between the trimmed V and J ends, which lost 4 bases and 5 bases, there was a span of 14 bases. The CDR3 reads CASSRDWSNYGYTF. DNA for the CDR3: TGTGCCAGCAGCCGGGACTGGAGTAATTATGGCTACACCTTC.

The genes are TRBV3-1 (or the pseudogene TRBV3-2) and TRBJ1-6; 7 bases fit TRBD1. CDR3 length equals 15 residues. From germline, CDR1 is LGHDT and CDR2 YNNKEL (reference sequence). V was pared by 4 bases and J by 8 bases, with 8 bases of the junction left unmatched. The CDR3 spells CASSLGDREDSPLHF. In nucleotides, the CDR3 is TGTGCCAGCAGCCTCGGAGACAGGGAGGATTCACCCCTCCACTTT.

The chain combines TRBV25-1 with TRBJ2-7; 11 bases fit TRBD2. The ends lost 0 bases at V and 3 bases at J; junction bases unmatched: 1. The CDR3 runs to 15 residues. Germline assignment: CDR1 MGHDK and CDR2 SYGVNS. The DNA for the CDR3 is TGTGCCAGCAGTGAATATGGGACTAGCGGCTACGAGCAGTACTTC. Protein: CASSEYGTSGYEQYF.

The chain links TRBV3-1 (or the pseudogene TRBV3-2) to TRBJ1-2; a possible D gene is TRBD1 (6 bases). Germline values: CDR1 LGHDT, CDR2 YNNKEL (reference sequence). V was trimmed by 7 bases and J by 8 bases, leaving 17 bases between them. This CDR3 is built from 13 residues. CDR3 sequence reads: CASTDRSPRGYTF. Written as DNA, the CDR3 is TGTGCCAGCACCGACAGGAGCCCTCGGGGCTACACCTTC.

This rearrangement joins TRBV5-4 to TRBJ2-7; 7 positions match TRBD2. The V gene's germline CDR1 is SGHNT and CDR2 YYREEE (reference sequence). The V gene end was trimmed by 0 bases and the J gene end by 2 bases; junction bases not matched to a gene: 5. This CDR3 has 15 residues. CDR3 region: CASSLAGREPYEQYF. The CDR3 DNA reads TGTGCCAGCAGCTTGGCCGGGCGGGAGCCCTACGAGCAGTACTTC.

V is TRBV3-1 (or the pseudogene TRBV3-2) and J is TRBJ2-6; 9 bases are a match to TRBD1. Germline V lookup: CDR1 LGHDT, CDR2 YNNKEL (reference sequence). V was pared by 4 bases and J by 4 bases, with 5 bases of the junction left unmatched. The length of the CDR3 is 16 residues. The DNA of the CDR3 is TGTGCCAGCAGCCCGGGACAGGGAACAGGGGCCAACGTCCTGACTTTC. It codes for CASSPGQGTGANVLTF.

A single count supports this clone. V and J are TRBV5-4 and TRBJ1-1, with 7 bases identical to TRBD1. The junction had 11 bases not matched to a gene; V was cut back by 4 bases and J by 5 bases. The length of the CDR3 is 15 residues. Germline V CDR1 and CDR2: SGHNT, YYREEE (reference sequence). CDR3 nucleotide sequence: TGTGCCAGCAGCAAAAAAGGGGGCGCGGGGACTGAAGCTTTCTTT. Protein product: CASSKKGGAGTEAFF.

This sequence joins TRBV18 and TRBJ2-7; D gene ambiguous. V was cut by 2 bases and J by 7 bases, with 9 bases left in between. The germline gives CDR1 KGHSH, CDR2 LQKENI. The CDR3 is made up of 12 amino acids. The CDR3 region is CASSPSALEQYF. CDR3 sequence (DNA): TGTGCCAGCTCACCATCTGCACTTGAGCAGTACTTC. Together with reference TRBV18 and TRBJ2-7, the CDR3 gives the full variable domain: NAGVMQNPRHLVRRRGQEARLRCSPMKGHSHVYWYRQLPEEGLKFMVYLQKENIIDESGMPKERFSAEFPKEGPSILRIQQVVRGDSAAYFCASSPSALEQYFGPGTRLTVT.

The chain employs TRBV30 and TRBJ2-7; a possible D gene is TRBD1 (5 bases). Deletions cut 2 bases from V and 2 bases from J, with 13 bases between. The CDR3 is 14 residues long. From germline, CDR1 is GTSNPN and CDR2 SVGIG (reference sequence). The chain's CDR3 is CAWSYLGATYEQYF. Here the CDR3 DNA reads TGTGCCTGGAGTTACCTTGGGGCTACCTACGAGCAGTACTTC.

V gene TRBV7-9 combines with J gene TRBJ1-1, with 9 bases matching TRBD1. The CDR3 covers 16 residues. V lost 1 base to trimming and J lost 0 bases; unmatched junction nucleotides: 3. CDR1 and CDR2 from the germline V gene are SEHNR and FQNEAQ (reference sequence). CDR3 coding DNA: TGTGCCAGCAGCTTAGGACAGGGGGTTGTGAACACTGAAGCTTTCTTT. It translates to CASSLGQGVVNTEAFF.

V is TRBV5-1 and J is TRBJ2-7; D perhaps matches TRBD2 (5 bases). Germline V gene data show CDR1 as SGHRS and CDR2 as YFSETQ. V was trimmed by 1 base and J by 7 bases, leaving 12 bases between them. The CDR3 is 13 residues long. The CDR3 protein is CASSLSSEREQYF. As DNA, the CDR3 is TGCGCCAGCAGCTTGTCCTCCGAGCGGGAGCAGTACTTC.

CDR3 sequence (DNA): TGTGCCAGCAGCTTGAGGTTCGGGGGCTACACTGAAGCTTTCTTT. Translating gives CASSLRFGGYTEAFF. The V and J genes are TRBV5-4 and TRBJ1-1, with D maybe TRBD1 (6 bases). V was shortened by 1 base and J by 3 bases, with 13 bases between the two germline ends. This CDR3 has 15 residues. Per germline, CDR1 SGHNT and CDR2 YYREEE (reference sequence).

The chain uses TRBV5-1 and TRBJ1-2, with D uncertain. Trimming took off 0 bases at V and 4 bases at J, with 10 bases between the two ends. Germline loops: CDR1 SGHRS, CDR2 YFSETQ. CDR3 length: 14 amino acids. The CDR3 reads CASSLGSGAYGYTF. CDR3 in DNA: TGCGCCAGCAGCTTGGGATCGGGTGCCTATGGCTACACCTTC.

This chain connects TRBV5-4 to TRBJ2-7, with 12 bases lining up with TRBD2. After removal of 0 bases from V and 1 base from J, the junction contained 14 bases not matched to a gene. Germline V gene lookup returns CDR1 SGHNT and CDR2 YYREEE (reference sequence). This CDR3 contains 20 residues. CDR3 protein: CASSLAPTSGRFGWSYEQYF. Written as DNA, the CDR3 is TGTGCCAGCAGCTTGGCACCCACTAGCGGGAGGTTTGGTTGGTCCTACGAGCAGTACTTC.

The chain combines TRBV27 with TRBJ1-4; 8 positions match TRBD1. The germline V gene has CDR1 MNHEY and CDR2 SMNVEV (reference sequence). V lost 5 bases to trimming and J lost 3 bases; unmatched junction nucleotides: 5. This CDR3 is 15 amino acids long. The CDR3: CASSAKTGANEKLFF. The DNA for the CDR3 is TGTGCCAGCAGTGCAAAGACAGGGGCTAATGAAAAACTGTTTTTT. The entire variable domain, with the rest obtained from reference TRBV27 and TRBJ1-4, is as follows: EAQVTQNPRYLITVTGKKLTVTCSQNMNHEYMSWYRQDPGLGLRQIYYSMNVEVTDKGDVPEGYKVSRKEKRNFPLILESPSPNQTSLYFCASSAKTGANEKLFFGSGTQLSVL.

DNA of the CDR3: TGTGCCAGCATGCTAGCGGGGGGCACAGATACGCAGTATTTT. It encodes CASMLAGGTDTQYF. This sequence joins TRBV2 and TRBJ2-3, with 10 positions matching TRBD2. This CDR3 is 14 amino acids long. Germline V gene data show CDR1 as SNHLY and CDR2 as FYNNEI. V shed 7 bases, J shed 1 base, and the junction held 2 bases outside the gene matches. Together with reference TRBV2 and TRBJ2-3, the CDR3 gives the full variable domain: EPEVTQTPSHQVTQMGQEVILRCVPISNHLYFYWYRQILGQKVEFLVSFYNNEISEKSEIFDDQFSVERPDGSNFTLKIRSTKLEDSAMYFCASMLAGGTDTQYFGPGTRLTVL.

The chain links TRBV5-6 to TRBJ1-6; D might be TRBD1 (5 bases). Trimming left V 3 bases short and J 10 bases short, with 23 bases between. The CDR3 covers 17 residues. The germline V gene has CDR1 SGHDT and CDR2 YYEEEE. The CDR3 protein is CASSSSTGLNLWSPLHF. The CDR3 coding sequence is TGTGCCAGCAGCTCGTCTACGGGACTGAACCTTTGGTCACCCCTCCACTTT.

The chain employs TRBV5-1 and TRBJ2-5; either TRBD1 or TRBD2 may supply D (5 bases each). Germline CDR1 reads SGHRS; CDR2 reads YFSETQ. This CDR3 contains 16 residues. Trimming stripped 5 bases from V and 2 bases from J, with 19 bases between. The CDR3 bases are TGCGCCAGCAGTTTTCGGTTTCTGAGGGGTCAAGAGACCCAGTACTTC. It codes for CASSFRFLRGQETQYF. The full variable domain, in which reference TRBV5-1 and TRBJ2-5 provide the parts outside the CDR3, is KAGVTQTPRYLIKTRGQQVTLSCSPISGHRSVSWYQQTPGQGLQFLFEYFSETQRNKGNFPGRFSGRQFSNSRSEMNVSTLELGDSALYLCASSFRFLRGQETQYFGPGTRLLVL.

The chain joins TRBV10-3 to TRBJ2-3; D is unresolved. V was trimmed by 2 bases and J by 6 bases, leaving 6 bases between them. This CDR3 is 12 amino acids long. In germline, CDR1 is ENHRY, CDR2 SYGVKD. The CDR3 nucleotides read TGTGCCATCAGTGAGGTCAGGGATACGCAGTATTTT. It translates to CAISEVRDTQYF.

As for this clone: Other DNA variants within this sample encode the same CDR3. The rearrangement links TRBV5-1 to TRBJ2-5, with D perhaps matching TRBD1 or TRBD2 (5 bases each). Germline V gene data show CDR1 as SGHRS and CDR2 as YFSETQ. The CDR3 sequence is 13 residues long. Trimming stripped 0 bases from V and 3 bases from J, with 6 bases between. CDR3 sequence reads: CASSLGGEETQYF. The CDR3 nucleotides are TGCGCCAGCAGCTTGGGAGGGGAAGAGACCCAGTACTTC.

The genes are TRBV28 and TRBJ2-5; tentatively, D is TRBD2 (6 bases). The V end was cut by 8 bases, the J end by 2 bases, with 21 bases between. The germline V gene encodes CDR1 MDHEN and CDR2 SYDVKM. This CDR3 comprises 16 residues. The CDR3 DNA sequence: TGTGCCAGCGGGGTAGGCGGGGTCTCTGGGCAAGAGACCCAGTACTTC. Translating gives CASGVGGVSGQETQYF.

The V call is TRBV6-5, the J call TRBJ2-7; TRBD1 agrees at 10 bases. V lost 6 bases and J lost 5; bases outside the gene matches: 4. CDR1 is MNHEY and CDR2 is SVGAGI in the germline V gene. This CDR3 spans 13 amino acids. CDR3 DNA sequence: TGTGCCAGCAGGAGGGACAGGGGCCACGAGCAGTACTTC. Its protein product is CASRRDRGHEQYF.

The chain recombines TRBV11-3 with TRBJ2-7; either TRBD1 or TRBD2 may fit D (6 bases each). The CDR3 spans 13 residues. Per the germline V gene, CDR1 is SGHNT and CDR2 is YENEEA. The germline V and J ends were trimmed by 5 bases and 6 bases, with 14 bases remaining between them. The CDR3 reads CASSLFGGGEQYF. CDR3 in DNA: TGTGCCAGCAGCCTGTTCGGAGGGGGCGAGCAGTACTTC.

This sequence joins TRBV5-1 and TRBJ1-4; no firm D call. Trimming shortened V by 0 bases and J by 0 bases, and 6 bases separated the two germline ends. The CDR3 has 15 residues. The germline V gene encodes CDR1 SGHRS and CDR2 YFSETQ. The CDR3 here is CASSLAGATNEKLFF. CDR3 coding DNA: TGCGCCAGCAGCTTGGCCGGAGCAACTAATGAAAAACTGTTTTTT.

V and J are TRBV5-1 and TRBJ2-7, with D perhaps TRBD1 (7 bases). Germline lookup yields CDR1 SGHRS and CDR2 YFSETQ. This CDR3 has 15 residues. V dropped 4 bases and J dropped 5 bases, with 19 bases sitting between them. The CDR3 spells CASSPNRGTVDEQYF. The CDR3 DNA reads TGCGCCAGCAGCCCGAACCGGGGGACAGTAGACGAGCAGTACTTC.

V and J are TRBV3-1 (or the pseudogene TRBV3-2) and TRBJ2-7; possibly TRBD2 for D (5 bases). V gave up 0 bases and J gave up 7 bases, with 13 bases separating them. Germline assignment: CDR1 LGHDT and CDR2 YNNKEL (reference sequence). The CDR3 covers 14 residues. DNA for the CDR3: TGTGCCAGCAGCCAAGATGGGAGACTAAAAGAGCAGTACTTC. The encoded protein is CASSQDGRLKEQYF.

The J gene is TRBJ2-1, the V gene TRBV19; D may be TRBD1 or TRBD2 (5 bases each). The germline gives CDR1 LNHDA, CDR2 SQIVND (reference sequence). The CDR3 contains 15 residues. V gave up 3 bases and J gave up 3 bases, with 12 bases separating them. CDR3 DNA: TGTGCCAGTAGTATCTGGGGGAGTGACTACAATGAGCAGTTCTTC. Translated, it gives CASSIWGSDYNEQFF.

This chain links TRBV7-2 with TRBJ1-3; D not certain. This CDR3 is built from 14 residues. Germline CDR1 SGHTA, CDR2 FQGNSA. Deletions cut 5 bases from V and 4 bases from J, with 12 bases between. The CDR3 sequence: CASSLTGRGNTIYF. The DNA of the CDR3 is TGTGCCAGCAGCCTAACCGGTCGGGGAAACACCATATATTTT.